Each of the 21 T cell receptor beta chains below was sequenced from the same sample in a study of T cell clonality in common variable immunodeficiency. Clones were sequenced by immunoSEQ multiplex PCR, and TCRdb holds only the in-frame ones, with some missing. The record shows roughly 48,000 clones for this sample, with no singletons present. Sequenced: peripheral blood mononuclear cells. The receptors were gathered from a person aged 18 to 75 in good health.

This clone was observed at least ten times. The read terminates 3 residues before the CDR3 end, so the remaining end is supplied by the germline J gene. This rearrangement joins TRBV18 to TRBJ1-1; 8 nucleotides align to TRBD1. V lost 3 bases and J lost 4; bases outside the gene matches: 7. Germline values: CDR1 KGHSH, CDR2 LQKENI. The CDR3 spans 15 residues. CDR3 loop: CASSPGTGGTTEAFF. Incomplete CDR3 DNA: TGTGCCAGCTCACCGGGAACAGGGGGGACCACTGAA.

In its sample, this clone was seen many times. The CDR3 goes on 3 residues after the read ends, and that part is filled in from the germline J gene. This chain joins TRBV5-1 and TRBJ2-5; 8 nucleotides align to TRBD2. CDR3 size: 15 residues. Germline loops: CDR1 SGHRS, CDR2 YFSETQ. J was trimmed by 4 bases and V by 0 bases; bases with no gene match: 5. The CDR3 bases that were read are TGCGCCAGCAGCTTGGTAGCGGGGAGGGGAGAGACC. Its translation: CASSLVAGRGET. The entire CDR3 is CASSLVAGRGETQYF. Together with reference TRBV5-1 and TRBJ2-5, the CDR3 gives the full variable domain: KAGVTQTPRYLIKTRGQQVTLSCSPISGHRSVSWYQQTPGQGLQFLFEYFSETQRNKGNFPGRFSGRQFSNSRSEMNVSTLELGDSALYLCASSLVAGRGETQYFGPGTRLLVL.

This clone was recorded many times. The CDR3 end falls 3 residues outside the read, so it is completed with the germline J gene. The rearrangement uses TRBV20-1 and TRBJ2-7; D is possibly TRBD1 (5 bases). Trimming stripped 0 bases from V and 1 base from J, with 7 bases between. Per the germline V gene, CDR1 is DFQATT and CDR2 is SNEGSKA (reference sequence). This CDR3 region has 13 residues. CDR3 in amino acids: CSAREAGSYEQYF. The sequenced part of the CDR3 DNA is TGCAGTGCTAGAGAGGCAGGGTCCTACGAG.

The sequenced CDR3 bases are TGTGCCTGTGACACAGGGACTAATTCACCC. As protein: CACDTGTNSP. The whole CDR3 protein is CACDTGTNSPLHF. V gene TRBV30 combines with J gene TRBJ1-6, with a tentative D call TRBD1 (6 bases). The DNA ends 3 residues before the CDR3 does, and the rest of the CDR3 is filled in from the germline J gene. The V and J ends lost 6 bases and 6 bases respectively, with 12 bases between them. CDR3 length: 13 residues. Germline V gene data show CDR1 as GTSNPN and CDR2 as SVGIG (reference sequence).

This clone appeared many times. CDR3 amino acids: CASSGQGALAGELFF. CDR3 bases read: TGTGCCAGCAGTGGTCAGGGGGCTTTGGCCGGGGAG. This chain connects TRBV2 to TRBJ2-2; TRBD1 agrees at 8 bases. The read terminates 3 residues ahead of where the CDR3 ends, so the germline J gene completes it. Trimming removed 4 bases from V and 6 bases from J; junction bases left unmatched: 7. Germline lookup yields CDR1 SNHLY and CDR2 FYNNEI. The CDR3 has 15 residues. Full variable domain (rest looked up from reference TRBV2 and TRBJ2-2): EPEVTQTPSHQVTQMGQEVILRCVPISNHLYFYWYRQILGQKVEFLVSFYNNEISEKSEIFDDQFSVERPDGSNFTLKIRSTKLEDSAMYFCASSGQGALAGELFFGEGSRLTVL.

There are many counts of this clone. The CDR3 is cut off 3 residues early in the read; its end comes from the germline J gene. The chain links TRBV30 to TRBJ1-6; D is perhaps TRBD1 (6 bases). Germline CDR1 GTSNPN, CDR2 SVGIG (reference sequence). The CDR3 has 14 residues. V shed 0 bases and J shed 10 bases, with 13 bases lying between them. The CDR3 reads CAWSVQGWKSPLHF. The CDR3 bases that were read are TGTGCCTGGAGTGTACAGGGCTGGAAGTCACCC.

This clone was recorded at least ten times. The sequenced fragment ends 3 residues before the CDR3 boundary, so the rest is inferred from the germline J gene. The rearrangement uses TRBV18 and TRBJ2-5, with D perhaps TRBD1 (6 bases). Trimming removed 6 bases at V and 5 bases at J, with 19 bases between. The CDR3 is made up of 15 amino acids. The V gene's germline CDR1 is KGHSH and CDR2 LQKENI. CDR3 DNA, as far as it was read: TGTGCCAGCTCTCTCCACAGGGCCCCCAGGGAGACC. This encodes CASSLHRAPRET. The whole CDR3 sequence is CASSLHRAPRETQYF.

This clone occurred many times. From the germline J gene comes the end of the CDR3, since the read stops 3 residues before it. This rearrangement joins TRBV11-2 to TRBJ1-6, with 10 positions matching TRBD1. Germline V gene lookup returns CDR1 SGHAT and CDR2 FQNNGV. With V trimmed by 4 bases and J by 10 bases, 7 bases remained unmatched. The CDR3 is 15 residues long. CDR3 loop: CASSSGDRGWSPLHF. Incomplete CDR3 DNA: TGTGCCAGCAGCTCCGGGGACAGGGGCTGGTCACCC.

This clone was seen repeatedly, ten times or more. The missing CDR3 end, 3 residues past where the read stops, is filled in from the germline J gene. The rearrangement uses TRBV16 and TRBJ2-7, with D possibly being TRBD1 (6 bases). The germline V gene encodes CDR1 KGHSY and CDR2 FQNENV. The CDR3 loop spans 13 amino acids. V shed 4 bases and J shed 4 bases, with 11 bases lying between them. This chain's CDR3 is CASSLGQRYEQYF. The sequenced part of the CDR3 DNA is TGTGCCAGCAGCCTTGGACAGCGGTACGAG.

Comments on this clone: A much larger clone is a single base away; this may be a read error. Sequencing ends 3 residues short of the CDR3 end; the germline J gene provides the rest. Other DNA sequences in the sample encode the same CDR3. The chain employs TRBV7-2 and TRBJ1-3; D may be TRBD1 (6 bases). This CDR3 is 14 amino acids long. CDR1 SGHTA and CDR2 FQGNSA come from the germline V gene. CDR3 loop: CASSPSGVGNTIYF. The sequenced part of the CDR3 DNA is TGTGCCAGCAGCCCTTCAGGGGTCGGAAACACA.

This clone was counted ten times or more. The read gets to within 3 residues of the CDR3 end, and the germline J gene fills in the rest. The chain carries TRBV5-1 and TRBJ2-7, with TRBD1 identical over 10 bases. Germline values: CDR1 SGHRS, CDR2 YFSETQ. CDR3 length: 14 amino acids. V was clipped by 3 bases and J by 0 bases; unmatched bases: 0. The CDR3 bases that were read are TGCGCCAGCAGCTGGGACAGGGGCTCCTACGAG. Encoded protein: CASSWDRGSYE. The whole CDR3 protein is CASSWDRGSYEQYF.

The sample holds many counts of this clone. The part of the CDR3 DNA that was read is TGTGCCAGCTCACCAAGCCCGGAGACC. Protein product: CASSPSPET. The entire CDR3 protein reads CASSPSPETQYF. The chain recombines TRBV18 with TRBJ2-5; D not certain. The CDR3 goes on 3 residues after the read ends, and that part is filled in from the germline J gene. The CDR3 is made up of 12 amino acids. V gave up 2 bases and J gave up 5 bases, with 6 bases separating them. Germline V gene data show CDR1 as KGHSH and CDR2 as LQKENI. The variable domain in full, completed from reference TRBV18 and TRBJ2-5, reads NAGVMQNPRHLVRRRGQEARLRCSPMKGHSHVYWYRQLPEEGLKFMVYLQKENIIDESGMPKERFSAEFPKEGPSILRIQQVVRGDSAAYFCASSPSPETQYFGPGTRLLVL.

This clone was recorded many times. The read terminates 3 residues before the CDR3 end, so the remaining end is supplied by the germline J gene. The chain recombines TRBV18 with TRBJ2-1, with D perhaps TRBD2 (5 bases). Germline V gene sequence: CDR1 KGHSH, CDR2 LQKENI. The CDR3 spans 17 residues. Deletions cut 2 bases from V and 4 bases from J, with 18 bases between. CDR3 in amino acids: CASSPRLAEVRYNEQFF. Partial CDR3 DNA: TGTGCCAGCTCACCAAGGCTGGCGGAGGTTAGATACAATGAG.

This clone was found many times. The CDR3 end falls 3 residues outside the read, so it is completed with the germline J gene. V and J are TRBV19 and TRBJ2-7; the D is unclear. In germline, CDR1 is LNHDA, CDR2 SQIVND (reference sequence). The CDR3 consists of 15 residues. The ends were cut back, 1 base at V and 0 bases at J, with 10 bases in the middle. The chain's CDR3 is CASSIVSAPSYEQYF. The DNA read from the CDR3 is TGTGCCAGTAGTATAGTAAGCGCTCCCTCCTACGAG.

A word on this clone: The read ends 3 residues early relative to the CDR3; the germline J gene fills the gap. The chain employs TRBV19 and TRBJ2-3; D gene uncertain. CDR3 length: 14 amino acids. The germline V gene encodes CDR1 LNHDA and CDR2 SQIVND (reference sequence). The CDR3 DNA, read in part, is TGTGCCAGTAGTATGTCGCGGAGCAATCAGCCG. This gives the protein CASSMSRSNQP. From start to end, the CDR3 is CASSMSRSNQPQYF.

At least ten counts were recorded for this clone. The read comes to an end 3 residues before the CDR3 does, leaving the germline J gene to fill in the end. The rearrangement links TRBV5-1 to TRBJ2-3; possible D gene TRBD2, 5 bases. The CDR3 is made up of 14 amino acids. Trimming took 3 bases from V and 8 from J, leaving 16 bases between them. Germline V lookup: CDR1 SGHRS, CDR2 YFSETQ. CDR3 bases read: TGCGCCAGCAGCTCGGCGGACTTGTCAACTACG. As protein: CASSSADLSTT. The full-length CDR3 reads as CASSSADLSTTQYF.

This clone was picked up a small number of times. The read stops 3 residues short of the end of the CDR3; the missing end is completed from the germline J gene. This chain uses TRBV2 with TRBJ2-3; a possible D gene is TRBD1 (6 bases). The CDR3 covers 13 residues. Germline lookup yields CDR1 SNHLY and CDR2 FYNNEI. The CDR3 here is CASSVDSQETQYF. The CDR3 bases that were read are TGTGCCAGCAGCGTGGACAGCCAAGAGACG.

This clone appeared many times. The CDR3 end falls 3 residues outside the read, so it is completed with the germline J gene. The chain is built from TRBV6-1 and TRBJ1-1, with D hard to call. The germline gives CDR1 MNHNS, CDR2 SASEGT. The CDR3 is 12 amino acids. The V gene lost 3 bases and the J gene lost 3 bases, with 5 bases spanning the gap. The CDR3 sequence is CASSDQYTEAFF. The CDR3 bases that were read are TGTGCCAGCAGTGACCAATACACTGAA.

This clone was counted only a few times. The read stops 3 residues short of the end of the CDR3; the missing end is completed from the germline J gene. The gene calls are TRBV7-8 and TRBJ2-7, with D perhaps TRBD2 (8 bases). With 5 bases removed from V and 2 bases from J, the gap between germline ends came to 13 bases. Germline V CDR1 and CDR2: SGHVS, FQNEAQ. This CDR3 is 14 amino acids long. The CDR3 reads CASSPGRGPYEQYF. The part of the CDR3 DNA that was read is TGTGCCAGCAGCCCCGGGAGGGGGCCCTACGAG.

Ten or more counts support this clone. The read ends 3 residues early relative to the CDR3; the germline J gene fills the gap. The chain links TRBV6-1 to TRBJ2-7; 9 bases are shared with TRBD2. The CDR3 length is 14 residues. V lost 3 bases to trimming and J lost 2 bases; unmatched junction nucleotides: 2. The germline V gene encodes CDR1 MNHNS and CDR2 SASEGT. The chain's CDR3 is CASSETSGTYEQYF. Partial CDR3 DNA: TGTGCCAGCAGTGAGACTAGCGGAACCTACGAG.

A note on this clone: The read comes to an end 3 residues before the CDR3 does, leaving the germline J gene to fill in the end. This chain connects TRBV19 to TRBJ2-3; D is perhaps TRBD1 (7 bases). Looked up from germline, CDR1 is LNHDA and CDR2 is SQIVND (reference sequence). The CDR3 runs to 14 residues. The covered CDR3 bases are TGTGCCAGTAGTACGCGGGACAGTTTACAGCCG. Encoded protein: CASSTRDSLQP. In full, the CDR3 is CASSTRDSLQPQYF. Full variable domain (remainder filled in from reference TRBV19 and TRBJ2-3): DGGITQSPKYLFRKEGQNVTLSCEQNLNHDAMYWYRQDPGQGLRLIYYSQIVNDFQKGDIAEGYSVSREKKESFPLTVTSAQKNPTAFYLCASSTRDSLQPQYFGPGTRLTVL.